The T cell receptor beta chain described here comes from a study of beta chain features in type 1 diabetes. Study summary: All samples combined gave 95 million to 130 million sorted cells for examination. Findings of the study overall: The study found moderately but significantly shorter TCRB CDR3s in all four CD4+ subsets of Type 1 diabetes patients. In patients and controls equally, PCR might favor templates that are shorter.

The CDR3 sequence is 15 residues long. With 4 bases removed from V and 4 bases from J, the gap between germline ends came to 16 bases. Germline CDR1 and CDR2: SQVTM and ANQGSEA. In the case of this clone: What it binds is unknown.

Expressed TCRB transcripts were sequenced because the entire RNA isolate underwent reverse transcription. The repertoire was sequenced with immunoSEQ multiplex PCR; TCRdb's copy has only in-frame clones and lacks some. The sample yields 150,000 to 200,000 clones, around 63% seen once. V is TRBV29-1 and J is TRBJ2-2; tentatively, D is TRBD1 (7 bases). This TCR was recovered from a man aged 30-40 years with type 1 diabetes. The sample comprised naive CD4+ T cells from blood. The CDR3 spells CSVVEGAVGTGELFF. DNA of the CDR3: TGCAGCGTTGTGGAGGGGGCGGTCGGCACCGGGGAGCTGTTTTTT.